These T cell receptor beta chains were read from a single sample in a study of response to subunit inactivated influenza vaccine. MiXCR, run by TCRdb on the RT-PCR reads, gives a single entry per CDR3 protein. Of 500,000 to 750,000 distinct CDR3 sequences in the sample, less than 15% are singletons; the top ten hold 8.5% to 14%. Source: PBMCs from blood, taken roughly 12 days after vaccination. All receptors come from a man between 45 and 60 years old who received an inactivated influenza vaccine. The CDR3 runs from the conserved cysteine through the conserved F or W. Fields, in order: J gene, V gene, clone size, D gene, CDR3 protein, CDR3 DNA. The D gene is left open where the match is weak. For some rows the clone size is stated as once, few or many, or as a class when expanded; others skip it.

TRBJ2-7	TRBV7-2	few	TRBD2	CASSLVGGGSSYEQYF	TGTGCCAGCAGCTTAGTGGGCGGGGGGAGCTCCTACGAGCAGTACTTC
TRBJ1-1	TRBV24-1	once	NA	CATSAGGLRGAFF	TGTGCCACCAGTGCGGGGGGGTTGCGTGGAGCTTTCTTT
TRBJ2-1	TRBV24-1	few	TRBD2	CATSDSGPLSGIDNEQFF	TGTGCCACTAGTGATTCCGGCCCCCTTAGCGGGATCGACAATGAGCAGTTCTTC
TRBJ2-3	TRBV4-3	many	TRBD2	CASSWSGTSGIPDTQYF	TGCGCCAGCAGTTGGTCCGGGACTAGCGGGATCCCAGATACGCAGTATTTT
TRBJ2-3	TRBV14	NA	NA	CASSPLGARGPTDTQYF	TGTGCCAGCAGCCCCCTAGGTGCGAGGGGTCCCACAGATACGCAGTATTTT
TRBJ1-5	TRBV6-1	few	TRBD1	CASSPQGGGYQPQHF	TGTGCCAGCAGTCCCCAGGGGGGCGGATATCAGCCCCAGCATTTT
TRBJ2-3	TRBV12-3/TRBV12-4	many	NA	CASSTGLSTDTQYF	TGTGCCAGCAGTACGGGACTGAGCACAGATACGCAGTATTTT
TRBJ1-6	TRBV25-1	few	NA	CASSETTGRNSPLHF	TGTGCCAGCAGTGAGACGACAGGACGTAATTCACCCCTCCACTTT
TRBJ1-4	TRBV7-2	NA	NA	CASSLLGTPSEKLFF	TGTGCCAGCAGCTTGCTCGGGACGCCATCGGAAAAACTGTTTTTT
TRBJ2-7	TRBV6-2/TRBV6-3	once	TRBD1	CASSYGQGRRYEQYF	TGTGCCAGCAGTTACGGACAGGGCCGGCGCTACGAGCAGTACTTT
TRBJ2-3	TRBV5-8	NA	NA	CASSSNRASTDTQYF	TGTGCCAGCAGCTCGAACAGGGCTAGCACAGATACGCAGTATTTT
TRBJ1-4	TRBV6-1	NA	TRBD1	CASSEETGEKLFF	TGTGCCAGCAGTGAAGAGACAGGGGAAAAACTGTTTTTT
TRBJ1-5	TRBV29-1	many	NA	CSVETGYNQPQHF	TGCAGCGTTGAAACAGGGTACAATCAGCCCCAGCATTTT
TRBJ1-5	TRBV2	NA	NA	CASSETFIYSNQPQHF	TGTGCCAGCAGTGAAACGTTTATTTATAGCAATCAGCCCCAGCATTTT
TRBJ1-2	TRBV2	NA	TRBD1	CASGQGRANYGYTF	TGTGCCAGCGGACAGGGAAGAGCTAACTATGGCTACACCTTC
TRBJ2-2	TRBV4-1	NA	TRBD2	CASSQALAGVGTGELFF	TGCGCCAGCAGCCAAGCCCTAGCGGGAGTCGGCACCGGGGAGCTGTTTTTT
TRBJ2-7	TRBV2	NA	NA	CASSARSVGYEQYF	TGTGCCAGCAGTGCTCGGTCCGTCGGGTACGAGCAGTACTTC
TRBJ2-5	TRBV15	NA	TRBD1	CATSRDGGQYGTGSRGTQYF	TGTGCCACCAGCAGAGATGGAGGACAGTACGGGACAGGGTCTCGAGGGACCCAGTACTTC
TRBJ1-1	TRBV5-1	NA	TRBD1	CASSGTGAGNTEAFF	TGCGCCAGCAGCGGGACAGGGGCCGGGAACACTGAAGCTTTCTTT